Listed below are T cell receptor beta chains from one sample, sequenced in a study of blood T cell repertoires in COVID-19. Assay used: immunoSEQ multiplex PCR; TCRdb lists only in-frame clones, some missing. This table has fewer than 250,000 clones, 65% to 90% appearing once. Sequenced: PBMCs or T cells enriched from blood (not recorded which). All receptors derive from a woman aged 40 to 50 with acute COVID-19. Both conserved end residues are part of each CDR3. The D gene is left open where the match is weak. Only part of the rows carry a size: once, few, many, or a class if the clone is expanded.

d_call: -
clone_size: many
v_call: TRBV5-1
j_call: TRBJ2-1
cdr3_aa: CASSWQNEQFF
cdr3_nt: TGCGCCAGCAGCTGGCAGAATGAGCAGTTCTTC

d_call: -
clone_size: -
v_call: TRBV19
j_call: TRBJ1-5
cdr3_aa: CASTPPAGANQPQHF
cdr3_nt: TGTGCCAGTACCCCTCCGGCAGGGGCCAATCAGCCCCAGCATTTT

d_call: TRBD2
clone_size: -
v_call: TRBV5-1
j_call: TRBJ2-1
cdr3_aa: CASSQPPGLAGGGSYNEQFF
cdr3_nt: TGCGCCAGCAGCCAACCGCCGGGACTAGCGGGAGGAGGCTCCTACAATGAGCAGTTCTTC

d_call: -
clone_size: -
v_call: TRBV11-3
j_call: TRBJ2-2
cdr3_aa: CASSLVVKNTGELFF
cdr3_nt: TGTGCCAGCAGCTTAGTTGTCAAGAACACCGGGGAGCTGTTTTTT

d_call: TRBD1
clone_size: few
v_call: TRBV18
j_call: TRBJ2-7
cdr3_aa: CASSPRQGTYEQYF
cdr3_nt: TGTGCCAGCTCACCGCGACAGGGGACCTACGAGCAGTACTTC

d_call: -
clone_size: -
v_call: TRBV30
j_call: TRBJ1-5
cdr3_aa: CAWSPGGWTSNQPQHF
cdr3_nt: TGTGCCTGGAGTCCCGGGGGATGGACGAGCAATCAGCCCCAGCATTTT

d_call: -
clone_size: -
v_call: TRBV28
j_call: TRBJ1-4
cdr3_aa: CASNYPSEKLFF
cdr3_nt: TGTGCCAGCAACTACCCGAGCGAAAAACTGTTTTTT

d_call: -
clone_size: -
v_call: TRBV28
j_call: TRBJ1-5
cdr3_aa: CATQDYLTNQPQHF
cdr3_nt: TGTGCCACCCAAGATTACCTCACTAATCAGCCCCAGCATTTT

d_call: -
clone_size: -
v_call: TRBV14
j_call: TRBJ1-6
cdr3_aa: CASSLDAGWSPLHF
cdr3_nt: TGTGCCAGCAGCCTCGATGCAGGGTGGTCACCCCTCCACTTT

d_call: TRBD1
clone_size: -
v_call: TRBV5-5
j_call: TRBJ1-5
cdr3_aa: CASSTVPGQGGSNQPQHF
cdr3_nt: TGTGCCAGCAGCACAGTCCCGGGACAGGGGGGAAGCAATCAGCCCCAGCATTTT

d_call: TRBD2
clone_size: -
v_call: TRBV7-2
j_call: TRBJ2-1
cdr3_aa: CASSLLGLLSDEQFF
cdr3_nt: TGTGCCAGCAGCTTACTGGGACTATTGTCCGATGAGCAGTTCTTC

d_call: TRBD1
clone_size: -
v_call: TRBV19
j_call: TRBJ1-5
cdr3_aa: CASSRYLTGVINQPQHF
cdr3_nt: TGTGCCAGTAGCCGCTATCTGACAGGGGTAATCAATCAGCCCCAGCATTTT

d_call: -
clone_size: -
v_call: TRBV3-1/TRBV3-2
j_call: TRBJ2-1
cdr3_aa: CASSRTAGEQFF
cdr3_nt: TGTGCCAGCAGCCGGACGGCAGGGGAGCAGTTCTTC